The present TCR beta chain was sequenced within a study of cytomegalovirus exposure and HLA in healthy donors. About the study: A data release that came early held 75 million to 85 million unique TCRs from HLA-typed donors. Study findings and constraints: Earlier analysis found most TCR beta V segments productive about 90% or about 30% of the time. Later, an analysis showed that TCR beta chains associated with HLA were more clonally expanded than others that were equally common.

13 Jbeta primers and 60 Vbeta primers were used for the PCR. Data came from immunoSEQ multiplex PCR; TCRdb stores just in-frame clones and leaves some out. The sample carries under 200,000 clones, roughly 80% recorded once. The CDR3 is made up of 13 amino acids. CDR1 SGHRS and CDR2 YFSETQ come from the germline V gene. Trimming stripped 0 bases from V and 1 base from J, with 4 bases between. For this clone: Its antigen is not identified.

The receptor comes from a woman aged 40 to 49 in good health and CMV-seropositive. Input material: PBMCs. The rearrangement links TRBV5-1 to TRBJ1-1; no clear D gene. CDR3 nucleotides: TGCGCCAGCAGCTTGGACTCGAACACTGAAGCTTTCTTT. It specifies CASSLDSNTEAFF.